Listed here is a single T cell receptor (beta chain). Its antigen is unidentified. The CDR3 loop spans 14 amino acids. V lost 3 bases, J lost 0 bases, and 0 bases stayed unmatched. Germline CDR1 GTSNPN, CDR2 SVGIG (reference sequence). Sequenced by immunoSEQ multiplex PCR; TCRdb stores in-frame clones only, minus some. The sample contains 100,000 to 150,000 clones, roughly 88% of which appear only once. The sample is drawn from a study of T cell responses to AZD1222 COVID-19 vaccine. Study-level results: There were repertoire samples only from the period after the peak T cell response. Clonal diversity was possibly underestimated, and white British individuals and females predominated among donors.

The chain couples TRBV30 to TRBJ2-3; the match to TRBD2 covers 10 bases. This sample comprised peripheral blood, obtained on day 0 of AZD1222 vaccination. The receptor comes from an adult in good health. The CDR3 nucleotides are TGTGCCTGGAGGGGACTAGCGAGCACAGATACGCAGTATTTT. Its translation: CAWRGLASTDTQYF.